One sample yielded the 8 T cell receptor beta chains listed below, sequenced in a study of T cells in localized non-small cell lung cancer. Libraries were prepared by immunoSEQ multiplex PCR; TCRdb keeps only in-frame clonotypes and omits some of them. Found here are some 85,000 clones, over 70% of them singletons; the top ten hold 19%. Sequenced material: PBMCs, taken before any cancer treatment. The receptors were gathered from a man aged 40-75 years with stage II squamous cell lung carcinoma.

This chain connects TRBV27 to TRBJ2-7; D unclear. The V end lost 0 bases, the J end lost 7 bases, and 10 bases lay between the germline ends. CDR3 length equals 13 residues. Germline V gives CDR1 MNHEY, CDR2 SMNVEV (reference sequence). The DNA for the CDR3 is TGTGCCAGCAGTTTATCGTCCGGATGGGAGCAGTACTTC. It codes for CASSLSSGWEQYF.

The chain combines TRBV13 with TRBJ2-1, with D possibly TRBD2 on 6 matching bases. V was cut by 4 bases and J by 7 bases, with 20 bases left in between. Germline V gives CDR1 PRHDT, CDR2 FYEKMQ (reference sequence). The CDR3 runs to 16 residues. The CDR3 loop is CASSSVGGDLRNEQFF. The DNA of the CDR3 is TGTGCCAGCAGCTCCGTGGGGGGAGACCTTAGGAATGAGCAGTTCTTC. Drawing the rest from reference TRBV13 and TRBJ2-1, the complete variable domain is AAGVIQSPRHLIKEKRETATLKCYPIPRHDTVYWYQQGPGQDPQFLISFYEKMQSDKGSIPDRFSAQQFSDYHSELNMSSLELGDSALYFCASSSVGGDLRNEQFFGPGTRLTVL.

The rearrangement uses TRBV28 and TRBJ2-7, with TRBD2 identical over 10 bases. The CDR3 sequence is 15 residues long. The germline CDR1 and CDR2 sequences are MDHEN and SYDVKM. J gave up 5 bases and V 6 bases, and 10 bases lay outside the gene matches. The CDR3 DNA reads as TGTGCCAGCAGGCCAGCGGGAGGGCCGAGAAACGAGCAGTACTTC. This encodes CASRPAGGPRNEQYF.

The V and J genes are TRBV11-2 and TRBJ2-3, with 12 nucleotides matching TRBD2. V lost 6 bases and J lost 4; bases outside the gene matches: 5. The germline V gene encodes CDR1 SGHAT and CDR2 FQNNGV. The CDR3 sequence is 15 residues long. As DNA, the CDR3 is TGTGCCAGCAGGTCGGGACTAGCGGGTTCAGATACGCAGTATTTT. It codes for CASRSGLAGSDTQYF.

V and J are TRBV18 and TRBJ1-4; D call uncertain. Germline V gene lookup returns CDR1 KGHSH and CDR2 LQKENI. V lost 4 bases and J 8 bases, leaving 14 bases between the germline ends. The CDR3 is 14 residues long. Written as DNA, the CDR3 is TGTGCCAGCTCACTCCAGGCCGGGCGGGAAAAACTGTTTTTT. It codes for CASSLQAGREKLFF.

V gene TRBV29-1 combines with J gene TRBJ1-2; D is unclear. Germline-derived CDR1 and CDR2 are SQVTM and ANQGSEA. Trimming took 6 bases from V and 7 from J, leaving 15 bases between them. This CDR3 comprises 12 residues. Written as DNA, the CDR3 is TGCAGCGTAGGAATGGTAAGCGGTGGCTACACCTTC. Its translation: CSVGMVSGGYTF.

The rearrangement links TRBV28 to TRBJ2-1; D not certain. CDR3 size: 13 residues. Trimming left V 0 bases short and J 10 bases short, with 10 bases between. The germline CDR1 and CDR2 sequences are MDHEN and SYDVKM. Written as DNA, the CDR3 is TGTGCCAGCAGTTTATGGACCATCTCAGAGCAGTTCTTC. The encoded protein is CASSLWTISEQFF.

This chain links TRBV4-3 with TRBJ1-3; 11 positions match TRBD1. The CDR3 is 16 residues long. With V trimmed by 0 bases and J by 2 bases, 0 bases remained unmatched. Germline CDR1 LGHNA, CDR2 YSLEER. In DNA form, the CDR3 reads TGCGCCAGCAGCCAAGAGGACAGGGGGCCTGGAAACACCATATATTTT. Protein sequence: CASSQEDRGPGNTIYF.